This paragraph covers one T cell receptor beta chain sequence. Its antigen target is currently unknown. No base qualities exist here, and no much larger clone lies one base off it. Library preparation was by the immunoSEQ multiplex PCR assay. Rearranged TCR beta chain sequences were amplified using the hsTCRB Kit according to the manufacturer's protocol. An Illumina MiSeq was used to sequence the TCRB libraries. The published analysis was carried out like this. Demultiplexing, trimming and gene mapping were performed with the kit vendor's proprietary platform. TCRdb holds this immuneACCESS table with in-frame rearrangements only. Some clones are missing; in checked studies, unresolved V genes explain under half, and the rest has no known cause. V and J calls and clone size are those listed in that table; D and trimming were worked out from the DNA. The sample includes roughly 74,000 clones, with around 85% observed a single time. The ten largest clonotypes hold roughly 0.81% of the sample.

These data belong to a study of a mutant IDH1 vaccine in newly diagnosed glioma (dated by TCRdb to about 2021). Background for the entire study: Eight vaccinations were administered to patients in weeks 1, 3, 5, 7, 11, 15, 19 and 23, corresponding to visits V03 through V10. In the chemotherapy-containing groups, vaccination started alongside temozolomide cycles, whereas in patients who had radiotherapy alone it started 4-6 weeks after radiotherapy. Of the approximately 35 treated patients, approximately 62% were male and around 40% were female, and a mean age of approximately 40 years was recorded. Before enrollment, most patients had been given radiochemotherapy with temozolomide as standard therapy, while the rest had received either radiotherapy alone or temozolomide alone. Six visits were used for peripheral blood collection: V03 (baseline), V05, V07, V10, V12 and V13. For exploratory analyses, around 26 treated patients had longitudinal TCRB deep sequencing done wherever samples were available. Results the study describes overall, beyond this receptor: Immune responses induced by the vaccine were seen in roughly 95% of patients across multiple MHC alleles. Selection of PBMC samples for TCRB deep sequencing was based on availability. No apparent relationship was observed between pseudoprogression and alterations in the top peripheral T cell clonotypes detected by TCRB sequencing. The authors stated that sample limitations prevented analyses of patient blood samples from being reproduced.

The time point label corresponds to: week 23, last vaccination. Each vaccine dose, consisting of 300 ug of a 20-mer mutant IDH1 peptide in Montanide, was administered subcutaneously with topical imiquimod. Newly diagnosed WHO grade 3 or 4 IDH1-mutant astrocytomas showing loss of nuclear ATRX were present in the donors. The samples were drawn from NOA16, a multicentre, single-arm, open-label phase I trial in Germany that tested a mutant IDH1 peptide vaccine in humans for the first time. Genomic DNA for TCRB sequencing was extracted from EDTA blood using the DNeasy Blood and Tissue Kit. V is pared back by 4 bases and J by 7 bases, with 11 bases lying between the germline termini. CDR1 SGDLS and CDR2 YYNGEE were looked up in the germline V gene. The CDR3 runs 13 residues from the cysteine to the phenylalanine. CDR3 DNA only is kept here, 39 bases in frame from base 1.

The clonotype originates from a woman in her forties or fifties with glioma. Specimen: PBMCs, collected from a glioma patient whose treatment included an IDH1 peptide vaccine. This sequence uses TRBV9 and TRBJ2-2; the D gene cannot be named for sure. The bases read TGTGCCAGCAGCCTAGTGAAAAACGGGGAGCTGTTTTTT. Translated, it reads CASSLVKNGELFF.